A selection of T cell receptor beta chains follows, all from one sample in a study of blood T cells in healthy people across ages. One entry per CDR3 protein results from TCRdb running MiXCR on the 5' RACE reads. Of 1.8 million or so distinct CDR3 sequences listed, around 40% are singletons. The sample taken for sequencing was blood. Every receptor here comes from a human donor in good health. CDR3s include the opening cysteine and the closing phenylalanine or tryptophan. Each record gives: D gene, J gene, V gene, clone size, CDR3 DNA, CDR3 protein. A D gene is named only where the DNA matches it firmly. Clone size is not always given. Where it is, it says once, few, many or a class for expanded clones.

>-|TRBJ2-6|TRBV7-3|-
TGTGCCAGCAGCCCTGTATCCGCCGGCTCTGGGGCCAACGTCCTGACTTTC
CASSPVSAGSGANVLTF
>-|TRBJ2-3|TRBV29-1|-
TGCAGCGTTGAAGACTCGATTCTGGGGCGGGCAGATGCGCAGTATTTT
CSVEDSILGRADAQYF
>-|TRBJ2-3|TRBV7-2|-
TGTGCCAGCAGCTTACTTCGGGGGGCTCCCTCCGATACGCAGTATTTT
CASSLLRGAPSDTQYF
>-|TRBJ2-7|TRBV4-3|-
TGCGCCAGCAGCCAATCGGGCGAGGGATCCTACGAGCAGTACTTC
CASSQSGEGSYEQYF
>-|TRBJ2-3|TRBV28|many
TGTGCCAGCAGATTAAGAGATACGCAGTATTTT
CASRLRDTQYF
>-|TRBJ2-7|TRBV4-3|few
TGCGCCAGCAGCCCAGACTGGGATTTGGGTGAGCAGTACTTC
CASSPDWDLGEQYF
>-|TRBJ1-2|TRBV6-6|few
TGTGCCAGCAGTTACGCGCGGGCCTATGGCTACACCTTC
CASSYARAYGYTF
>-|TRBJ2-7|TRBV5-5|few
TGTGCCAGCAGCTTGCGGTTTGATTACGAGCAGTACTTC
CASSLRFDYEQYF
>TRBD1|TRBJ2-7|TRBV7-9|-
TGTGCCAGCAGCTTAGCATTGGGGACAGACAGCTACGAGCAGTACTTC
CASSLALGTDSYEQYF
>-|TRBJ2-5|TRBV5-1|-
TGCGCCAGCAGCAGCAGGGTGGCTAGCAGTGGAGGGACCCAGTACTTC
CASSSRVASSGGTQYF
>-|TRBJ1-4|TRBV29-1|-
TGCAGCGTGTGTCCTCTGTATGGCGAAAAACTGTTTTTT
CSVCPLYGEKLFF
>-|TRBJ1-2|TRBV7-2|few
TGTGCCAGCAGCTTAGAGGGTGGGGGCCTGAACTATGGCTACACCTTC
CASSLEGGGLNYGYTF
>-|TRBJ2-1|TRBV20-1|-
TGCAGTGCTAGAGATATCGGCGCCAATGAGCAGTTCTTC
CSARDIGANEQFF
>TRBD2|TRBJ2-3|TRBV7-8|few
TGTGCCAGCAGCTTACTGTTGAGCGGGGGGGATCCGACTAGCACAGATACGCAGTATTTT
CASSLLLSGGDPTSTDTQYF
>TRBD1|TRBJ2-2|TRBV7-3|once
TGTGCCAGCAGCTTAATTGGGCAGGGGGACACCGGGGAGCTGTTTTTT
CASSLIGQGDTGELFF
>TRBD1|TRBJ2-7|TRBV5-1|-
TGCGCCAGCAGCTATATCCCGGGACAGGTCTCCTACGAGCAGTACTTC
CASSYIPGQVSYEQYF
>TRBD2|TRBJ2-1|TRBV6-1|-
TGTGCCAGCAGTGAATTGGCGGGGGGGCGCGATGAGCAGTTCTTC
CASSELAGGRDEQFF
>-|TRBJ2-7|TRBV6-2/TRBV6-3|few
TGTGCCAGCAGTTACTTCGACGGGGGCTACGAGCAGTACTTC
CASSYFDGGYEQYF
>TRBD2|TRBJ2-1|TRBV4-1|few
TGCGCCAGCAGGTCTAATAGCGGGAACTACAATGAGCAGTTCTTC
CASRSNSGNYNEQFF
>TRBD1|TRBJ2-3|TRBV15|-
TGTGCCACCAGCAGAGAGACAGGGGAAGGCACAGATGCGCAGTATTTT
CATSRETGEGTDAQYF
>TRBD2|TRBJ2-5|TRBV10-3|-
TGTGCCACAAAGACTAGCGGGGGACTCCAAGAGACCCAGTACTTC
CATKTSGGLQETQYF
>-|TRBJ2-4|TRBV6-2/TRBV6-3|few
TGTGCCAGCAGTTCACAGGGAGCGTTGGGCATTCAGTACTTC
CASSSQGALGIQYF
>TRBD2|TRBJ2-1|TRBV6-2/TRBV6-3|-
TGTGCCACCCGCGGGACTAGCGGGGGGCCCGAGGAACGTAACCACAATGAGCAGTTCTTC
CATRGTSGGPEERNHNEQFF
>-|TRBJ2-3|TRBV4-2|-
TGTGCCAGCAGCCAAGCAGGCCTAAGGGAGACAGATACGCAGTATTTT
CASSQAGLRETDTQYF
>-|TRBJ2-1|TRBV7-6|few
TGTGCCAGCAGCTTAGGAGGTGCGCAGGGATACAATGAGCAGTTCTTC
CASSLGGAQGYNEQFF
>-|TRBJ2-5|TRBV2|few
TGTGCCAGCATTGGCTCTTGGAGTGGAGAGACCCAGTACTTC
CASIGSWSGETQYF
>-|TRBJ2-1|TRBV12-3/TRBV12-4|few
TGTGCCAGCAGCACTCCCCCCAAGCGAGGACTTTCCTACGAGCAGTTCTTC
CASSTPPKRGLSYEQFF
>-|TRBJ2-3|TRBV5-5|-
TGTGCCAGCAACCGGACAAACCCTAGCACAGATACGCAGTATTTT
CASNRTNPSTDTQYF
>TRBD1|TRBJ2-1|TRBV10-3|-
TGTGCCATCAGATGGACAGGGGGTCTCAATGAGCAGTTCTTC
CAIRWTGGLNEQFF
>-|TRBJ2-2|TRBV4-3|-
TGCGCCAGCAGCTTCCCCGACACCGGGGAGCTGTTTTTT
CASSFPDTGELFF
>TRBD2|TRBJ2-7|TRBV20-1|-
TGCAGTGCTAGACTTAGCGGGGGGGTGGCGTACGAGCAGTACTTC
CSARLSGGVAYEQYF
>-|TRBJ2-2|TRBV14|-
TGTGCCAGCAGCCAAGACATCACAACCGGGGAGCTGTTTTTT
CASSQDITTGELFF
>-|TRBJ1-4|TRBV5-1|few
TGCGCCAGCAGCTTGAGTTGGAGGGACACGGAAAAACTGTTTTTT
CASSLSWRDTEKLFF
>TRBD2|TRBJ2-4|TRBV7-3|-
TGTGCCAGCAGCTTATCCGCTAGCGGGGACCGACAGTACTTC
CASSLSASGDRQYF
>-|TRBJ1-2|TRBV29-1|-
TGCAGCGTTGTTTTACCAGGGACTAACTATGGCTACACCTTC
CSVVLPGTNYGYTF
>TRBD2|TRBJ2-3|TRBV12-3/TRBV12-4|-
TGTGCCAGCAGTTTATTTCGACTAGCGGGGGGGAGAGATACGCAGTATTTT
CASSLFRLAGGRDTQYF
>-|TRBJ2-5|TRBV7-2|-
TGTGCCAGCAGCTCGACAGCAGCAGAGACCCAGTACTTC
CASSSTAAETQYF
>-|TRBJ2-7|TRBV2|few
TGTGCCGCCAAGACCAGCCTTCCCTACGAGCAGTACTTC
CAAKTSLPYEQYF
>-|TRBJ2-5|TRBV19|-
TGTGCCAGTAGTCCGTACGTCGGGGGTGGAGAGACCCAGTACTTC
CASSPYVGGGETQYF
>-|TRBJ2-1|TRBV21-1|few
TGTGCCAGCAGCTTCACTAGCGGCCGGCAGCAGTTCTTC
CASSFTSGRQQFF
>-|TRBJ1-1|TRBV13|-
TGTGCCAGCAGCCCAACGGGGCGGGGGGGTTCGGACACTGAAGCTTTCTTT
CASSPTGRGGSDTEAFF
>TRBD1|TRBJ2-6|TRBV7-9|-
TGTGCCAGCAGCTCACACGGACAGGTCTCTGGGGCCAACGTCCTGACTTTC
CASSSHGQVSGANVLTF
>-|TRBJ1-2|TRBV29-1|-
TGCAGCGTTGTTTCCCCCGCTAACTATGGCTACACCTTC
CSVVSPANYGYTF
>-|TRBJ2-7|TRBV6-2/TRBV6-3|-
TGTGCCAGCAGTTACTCCCCGAACAGTCCCCCCTACGAGCAGTACTTC
CASSYSPNSPPYEQYF
>-|TRBJ2-5|TRBV28|many
TGTGCCAGCATTGGGTCCCCGGTCGGGTTGACCCAGTACTTC
CASIGSPVGLTQYF
>-|TRBJ1-6|TRBV7-2|-
TGTGCCAGCAGCTTAGGTCTGGGGGCGGTTTCACCCCTCCACTTT
CASSLGLGAVSPLHF
>TRBD1|TRBJ1-4|TRBV20-1|-
TGCAGTGCTAGAGACGGACAGGGGTACGAAAAACTGTTTTTT
CSARDGQGYEKLFF
>TRBD2|TRBJ2-1|TRBV20-1|-
TGCAGTGCTAGTGAGACTAGCGGGGGGCTCTCCTACAATGAGCAGTTCTTC
CSASETSGGLSYNEQFF
>TRBD1|TRBJ1-4|TRBV6-2/TRBV6-3|-
TGTGCCAGCAGTTACCAGGACAGGGAAGAAAAACTGTTTTTT
CASSYQDREEKLFF
>TRBD2|TRBJ2-5|TRBV6-2/TRBV6-3|-
TGTGCCAGCAACAACGGGACTAGCGGGGGGCCAAACCCAGACAATGAGCAGTACTTC
CASNNGTSGGPNPDNEQYF
>-|TRBJ1-2|TRBV5-1|-
TGCGCCAGCAGCTTGACTCCCCTGAATGCCTATGGCTACACCTTC
CASSLTPLNAYGYTF